Here is one T cell receptor beta chain with its context. Its antigen is unidentified. The data were obtained in a study of cytomegalovirus exposure and HLA in healthy donors. Study conclusions and caveats: When analyzed later, a missense DCLRE1C variant was found to be linked to TCR beta V- and J-gene trimming.

Vbeta (60) and Jbeta (13) primers were used in the PCR. The assay was immunoSEQ multiplex PCR, and TCRdb's table has in-frame clones only and misses some. The sample shows about 200,000 clones, about 81% of them seen only once. CDR3 length equals 15 residues. The V gene lost 5 bases and the J gene lost 4 bases, with 17 bases spanning the gap. Germline assignment: CDR1 SGHAT and CDR2 FQNNGV. The chain couples TRBV11-2 to TRBJ1-2; D is perhaps TRBD1 (5 bases). This clonotype originated in a woman aged 50 to 60 in good health and CMV-seropositive. The material sequenced was PBMCs. DNA for the CDR3: TGTGCCAGCAGCCCATTAGGGGCAGACTTCTATGGCTACACCTTC. This codes for CASSPLGADFYGYTF.